This section outlines one TCR beta chain sequence together with its context. Its target antigen remains unknown. No much larger clonotype is one base removed from it; base qualities were not supplied. The Qiagen DNeasy Blood and Tissue Kit was used to extract total genomic DNA from the purified CD4+ T cells. The TCRbeta CDR3 region, defined according to IMGT, was amplified and sequenced using immunoSEQ immunosequencing protocols. The authors processed their data as follows. Raw sequence data were preprocessed by the immunoSEQ service for PCR and sequencing error correction. After being loaded into the immunoSEQ Analyzer, the data underwent further analysis with VDJtools v1.0.7. The paired Wilcoxon signed-rank test was used to test for differences between patients and controls. TCRdb stores this immuneACCESS table with in-frame sequences only. Part of the clones is absent; in the studies checked, under half of the shortfall reflects unresolved V genes, and no reason is known for the rest. V and J calls and clone size are given by that table; D and trimming were obtained from the DNA. Recorded for this sample are about 25,000 clones; around 93% of them occurred a single time. Roughly 0.7% of the sample lies in the top ten.

Each depressed patient was matched pairwise with a non-depressed control on sex, age, current smoking status and body mass index. Every participant was of European descent. To qualify, patients needed a DSM-IV diagnosis of major depressive disorder plus a Hamilton Rating Scale for Depression score of 18 or higher. For at least 8 weeks before enrollment, patients had taken no psychiatric medication of any kind, antidepressants included. Depression severity among patients ranged from moderate to severe. All participants were excluded for major medical conditions, Axis I/II comorbidities, regular medication or illicit drug use, or drinking over 100 g alcohol weekly. From each participant, approximately 30 ml of peripheral blood was collected into EDTA tubes. CD4+ T cells were purified from thawed PBMCs by magnetic negative selection with the BD IMag Human CD4 T Lymphocyte Enrichment Set. The CD4+ enrichment method typically yielded around 95% purity as confirmed by flow cytometry. A subgroup of a few case-control pairs, chosen blind to chemokine receptor expression and flow-cytometric repertoire skewing results, underwent TCRbeta sequencing. Every blood sample was taken in the morning at 8:00 a.m., after which PBMCs were separated out using Ficoll-Hypaque gradient centrifugation. PBMCs were gradually cooled to -80 degrees C for cryopreservation and then kept in liquid nitrogen until assay.

This specimen comes from a study of untreated major depressive disorder (dated by TCRdb to 2016 to 2019). Regarding the research as a whole: The study was a cross-sectional case-control comparison of T cell phenotype and TCR repertoire between antidepressant-free major depressive disorder patients and individually matched non-depressed controls. The sequencing was a follow-up to the differences in Vbeta 5.1, Vbeta 11 and Vbeta 22 usage that flow cytometry had picked up across the whole cohort. Summary of the overall study and its limitations: TRBV25-01 and TRBV02-01 usage followed the flow-cytometry pattern but did not reach statistical significance in the sequencing data. In every sequenced subject, all of the top five TRBV05-01 clones were private clones. For the sequencing comparisons, planned one-tailed tests were run on just three Vbeta families that had been chosen in advance. Higher TRBV05-01 (Vbeta 5.1) usage among CD4+ T cells of depressed patients compared with controls was confirmed by sequencing, with p = 0.040 in a one-tailed test. Because of strict matching and exclusion criteria, the study sample was comparatively small, which limits how generalizable the findings are.

Via the germline V gene (reference sequence), CDR1 is LNHDA and CDR2 SQIVND. Spanning cysteine to phenylalanine, the CDR3 consists of 14 amino acids. The entry retains the CDR3 DNA only, 42 bases that are in frame from base 1. V has 4 bases trimmed and J has 4 bases trimmed; junction bases matching no gene number 3. The sequenced sample was CD4+ T cells from PBMCs. The chain employs TRBV19 and TRBJ2-7; 11 junctional bases match TRBD1. The sequence came from a woman aged 30 to 39 with major depressive disorder. For the CDR3, the sequence is CASSRTGGEYEQYF. The sequenced DNA is TGTGCCAGTAGTAGGACAGGGGGCGAGTACGAGCAGTACTTC.